The clone carrying this TCR beta chain was seen just once. The antigen remains unidentified. Given the absence of the conserved phenylalanine or tryptophan at the CDR3 end, a read error is likely. Using its own MiXCR run on the 5' RACE reads, TCRdb lists one record per CDR3 protein. The table records fewer than 450,000 distinct CDR3 sequences, roughly 9% of them present only once. This sample is part of a study of identical twins. General study points: Where beta out-of-frame sequences were concerned, excess twin sharing was weaker.

CDR3 size: 15 residues. V was clipped by 3 bases and J by 4 bases; unmatched bases: 5. Sequenced: naive T cells sorted from blood. The source of this sequence is a woman aged 45-59 years in good health. This chain joins TRBV12-3 or TRBV12-4 and TRBJ2-3; TRBD2 matches at 9 bases. The CDR3 nucleotides read TGTGCCAGCAGTTTCGTTGCGGGAGGGTCAGATACGCAGTATCTT. It specifies CASSFVAGGSDTQYL.